These 16 T cell receptor beta chains were all obtained from the same sample, sequenced in a study of T cells of healthy individuals. TCRdb reprocessed the 5' RACE reads via MiXCR and lists one record per CDR3 protein. Here the sample spans tens of thousands of distinct CDR3 sequences, about 15% being singletons. The origin of the receptors is a human donor in good health.

This clonotype was seen at least ten times. The rearrangement joins TRBV6-5 to TRBJ1-2; D remains ambiguous. Germline CDR1 and CDR2: MNHEY and SVGAGI. Trimming stripped 0 bases from V and 0 bases from J, with 8 bases between. CDR3 length equals 15 residues. In DNA, the CDR3 is TGTGCCAGCAGTTACTCTGCCGGAACTAACTATGGCTACACCTTC. Translation gives CASSYSAGTNYGYTF.

The chain employs TRBV7-2 and TRBJ2-3; 8 nucleotides match TRBD2. Germline CDR1 reads SGHTA; CDR2 reads FQGNSA. The CDR3 runs 16 residues. The J segment lost 4 bases and the V segment lost 0 bases, leaving 6 bases of the junction unmatched. In DNA form, the CDR3 reads TGTGCCAGCAGCTTAGCGTCGGGGCGGGGGGCAGATACGCAGTATTTT. Translated: CASSLASGRGADTQYF.

The V call is TRBV2, the J call TRBJ2-2; 15 nucleotides agree with TRBD2. The CDR3 length is 15 residues. Germline values: CDR1 SNHLY, CDR2 FYNNEI. Trimming cost V 7 bases and J 6 bases; bases outside gene matches: 3. For the CDR3, the DNA is TGTGCCAGCAAGGGACTAGCGGGAGGAGCCGGGGAGCTGTTTTTT. This translates into CASKGLAGGAGELFF.

The rearrangement joins TRBV29-1 to TRBJ1-2; D might be TRBD1 (5 bases). The CDR3 extends over 13 amino acids. CDR1 is SQVTM, CDR2 ANQGSEA, per germline. Between the trimmed V and J ends, which lost 5 bases and 5 bases, there was a span of 15 bases. The CDR3 sequence: CSVRDGGGYGYTF. CDR3 bases: TGCAGCGTTCGGGACGGCGGGGGATATGGCTACACCTTC.

With regard to this clonotype: A read error is likely, as this CDR3 ends without the conserved phenylalanine or tryptophan. The gene calls are TRBV4-1 and TRBJ2-1; no definite D call. This CDR3 spans 12 amino acids. Germline assignment: CDR1 MGHRA and CDR2 YSYEKL. Trimming removed 0 bases from V and 9 bases from J, with 6 bases in between. The CDR3: CASSQDAVEQFS. Written as DNA, the CDR3 is TGCGCCAGCAGCCAAGATGCTGTTGAGCAGTTCTCC.

This clonotype was counted at least ten times. The chain recombines TRBV27 with TRBJ1-5; no reliable D call. Germline CDR1 is MNHEY and CDR2 is SMNVEV (reference sequence). The CDR3 length is 13 residues. V gave up 0 bases and J gave up 5 bases, with 5 bases separating them. CDR3 region: CASSLSKYQPQHF. CDR3 DNA: TGTGCCAGCAGTTTATCCAAGTATCAGCCCCAGCATTTT.

The chain has TRBV4-1 and TRBJ2-3; D is uncertain. The CDR3 covers 14 residues. In germline, CDR1 is MGHRA, CDR2 YSYEKL. V was cut by 0 bases and J by 2 bases, with 6 bases left in between. The CDR3 sequence: CASSQDPNTDTQYF. Here the CDR3 DNA reads TGCGCCAGCAGCCAAGATCCAAACACAGATACGCAGTATTTT.

The chain recombines TRBV5-4 with TRBJ1-1; D gene uncertain. The CDR3 extends over 15 amino acids. The V end lost 0 bases, the J end lost 1 base, and 10 bases lay between the germline ends. The germline gives CDR1 SGHNT, CDR2 YYREEE (reference sequence). This chain's CDR3 is CASSLEKGWNTEAFF. Here the CDR3 DNA reads TGTGCCAGCAGCTTGGAGAAGGGATGGAACACTGAAGCTTTCTTT. The complete variable domain, with remaining parts taken from reference TRBV5-4 and TRBJ1-1, reads ETGVTQSPTHLIKTRGQQVTLRCSSQSGHNTVSWYQQALGQGPQFIFQYYREEENGRGNFPPRFSGLQFPNYSSELNVNALELDDSALYLCASSLEKGWNTEAFFGQGTRLTVV.

V gene TRBV12-3 or TRBV12-4 combines with J gene TRBJ1-5; D gene ambiguous. The CDR3 sequence is 14 residues long. Trimming removed 4 bases at V and 11 bases at J, with 18 bases between. The CDR3 DNA reads TGTGCCAGCAGTTCAACACCAGAGGAAAAGTCCCAGCATTTT. This encodes CASSSTPEEKSQHF.

With regard to this clonotype: Mismatch with germline at one junction end may stem from a read error. The V gene is TRBV30, the J gene TRBJ1-2; D is unresolved. Germline V gene data show CDR1 as GTSNPN and CDR2 as SVGIG (reference sequence). This CDR3 is 13 amino acids long. CDR3 in amino acids: CDWTPRVVYGYTF. The CDR3 DNA follows: TGTGACTGGACCCCTCGCGTAGTGTATGGCTACACCTTC.

This clonotype was seen repeatedly, ten times or more. The CDR3 DNA reads as TGTGCCAGCTCACCCCGGTCCGACACTGAAGCTTTCTTT. As protein: CASSPRSDTEAFF. The chain is built from TRBV18 and TRBJ1-1, with unresolved D. In germline, CDR1 is KGHSH, CDR2 LQKENI. V was pared by 3 bases and J by 3 bases, with 8 bases between. This CDR3 is built from 13 residues.

With respect to this clonotype: Being one base from a much bigger clone, this may be a read error. The gene calls are TRBV29-1 and TRBJ2-7, with D perhaps matching TRBD2 (6 bases). The CDR3 contains 12 residues. V was clipped by 3 bases and J by 7 bases, with 13 bases between them. Germline assignment: CDR1 SQVTM and CDR2 ANQGSEA. Here the CDR3 reads CSVEPFAGEQYF. The CDR3, as DNA: TGCAGCGTTGAGCCTTTCGCGGGGGAGCAGTACTTC.

This clonotype was observed at least ten times. The rearrangement joins TRBV6-6 to TRBJ2-4, with D perhaps TRBD2 (5 bases). Trimming took 7 bases from V and 4 from J, leaving 8 bases between them. The CDR3 loop spans 12 amino acids. Germline V lookup: CDR1 MNHNY, CDR2 SVGAGI (reference sequence). For the CDR3, the DNA is TGTGCCAGCACCGGCGGGAAAAACATTCAGTACTTC. Translation: CASTGGKNIQYF.

The table lists this clonotype with a few counts. This chain links TRBV3-1 with TRBJ1-2, with D possibly TRBD1 on 5 matching bases. From germline, CDR1 is LGHDT and CDR2 YNNKEL (reference sequence). The CDR3 has 15 amino acids. V lost 4 bases to trimming and J lost 2 bases, with 14 bases between them. Here the CDR3 reads CASSPKPRVNYGYTF. The CDR3 bases are TGTGCCAGCAGCCCAAAACCCAGGGTCAACTATGGCTACACCTTC.

This clonotype has just a few counts. The chain has TRBV12-3 or TRBV12-4 and TRBJ2-2; the D gene is possibly TRBD2 (5 bases). There are 15 residues in the CDR3. Trimming removed 3 bases at V and 1 base at J, with 9 bases between. The CDR3 DNA is TGTGCCAGCAGTTTCTCCGGAGGGAACACCGGGGAGCTGTTTTTT. This sequence encodes CASSFSGGNTGELFF.

The CDR3 reads CASSISGSGAGNEKLFF. CDR3 coding DNA: TGTGCCAGTAGTATTAGCGGTTCGGGGGCAGGAAATGAAAAACTGTTTTTT. The chain joins TRBV19 to TRBJ1-4, with D possibly matching TRBD1 (6 bases). There are 17 residues in the CDR3. Germline V CDR1 and CDR2: LNHDA, SQIVND (reference sequence). Trimming took off 3 bases at V and 5 bases at J, with 19 bases between the two ends.